This T cell receptor (beta chain) is from a study of regulatory T cells in long-lasting Graves disease. In its sample, this clonotype was seen a few times. Relying on iRepertoire HTBI primers and Arm-PCR of CDR3 regions, the team built TCR beta libraries. TCRdb recomputed calls from the multiplex PCR reads with MiXCR, one row per CDR3 protein. The sample includes 400,000 to 550,000 distinct CDR3 sequences, approximately 16% of them seen just once. The CDR3 sequence is 15 residues long. V lost 3 bases, J lost 7 bases, and 13 bases lay in between. Germline values: CDR1 MNHNS, CDR2 SASEGT. Time point meaning: newly diagnosed GD, antithyroid drugs for less than 3 months. Making the TCR library involved RNA that had been extracted from PBMCs. The same sample was also studied in work on T cells in Graves' hyperthyroidism and ophthalmopathy. That paper notes: Carried out on the TCR CDR3, a first-round RT-PCR used the HTBI primer set.

This TCR was sampled from a woman aged 30 to 39 with Graves disease. The sample here was peripheral blood mononuclear cells (PBMCs), taken at new diagnosis, from a patient treated with antithyroid drugs. The rearrangement uses TRBV6-1 and TRBJ1-6; D gene uncertain. CDR3 in amino acids: CASSERDGQNSPLHF. In nucleotides, the CDR3 is TGTGCCAGCAGTGAGAGAGACGGGCAGAATTCACCCCTCCACTTT.